This T cell receptor (beta chain) comes out of a study of T cells expressing NK-cell markers. In the study overall: Sorted CD3+CD56-NKG2C+, CD3+CD56+NKG2C+ and CD3+CD56+NKG2C- T cells supplied the TCR beta repertoires. Study results and caveats: More than 5 of the donors carried dominant NKG2C+ clonotypes that took up roughly 1.0-8% of their CD8+ T cells.

TCRdb re-analyzed the 5' RACE reads; it lists each CDR3 protein once, without DNA. The sample table includes 300,000 to 500,000 distinct CDR3 sequences. Regarding this clonotype: Its antigen is as yet unknown.

CDR1 and CDR2 from the germline V gene are SGHAT and FQNNGV. The length of the CDR3 is 17 residues. The receptor was derived from a woman between 45 and 60 years old in good health. The sample comprised blood T cells: a sorted CD56 or NKG2C T cell subset, CD4+ or CD8+ T cells, or bulk PBMC T cells (not recorded which). This chain connects TRBV11-2 to TRBJ2-5; TCRdb outputs TRBD2, but without DNA this stays unchecked. The CDR3 loop is CASSSGTSGRWGETQYF.